These 21 T cell receptor beta chains share one sample of origin, sequenced in a study of T cell responses to AZD1222 COVID-19 vaccine. Profiled with immunoSEQ multiplex PCR; TCRdb holds only in-frame clones, not every one. Among fewer than 180,000 clones, over 75% were seen once, and the ten largest hold less than 3.5%. The material was peripheral blood, obtained 28 days after the second AZD1222 dose. The receptor set was obtained from an adult who received the AZD1222 COVID-19 vaccine.

V is TRBV25-1 and J is TRBJ1-5; 7 nucleotides match TRBD1. This CDR3 has 14 residues. Germline V lookup: CDR1 MGHDK, CDR2 SYGVNS. J gave up 1 base and V 3 bases, and 0 bases lay outside the gene matches. CDR3 loop: CASSDRGSNQPQHF. The CDR3 DNA reads TGTGCCAGCAGTGACAGGGGGAGCAATCAGCCCCAGCATTTT.

The V gene is TRBV15, the J gene TRBJ2-4; the match to TRBD1 covers 9 bases. V lost 3 bases, J lost 11 bases, and 11 bases stayed unmatched. This CDR3 is built from 15 residues. CDR1 is LNHNV, CDR2 YYDKDF, per germline (reference sequence). The CDR3 loop reads CATSSTGGLEIVQYF. The CDR3 bases are TGTGCCACCAGCAGCACAGGGGGCTTAGAGATCGTTCAGTACTTC. Supplemented by reference TRBV15 and TRBJ2-4, the full variable domain reads DAMVIQNPRYQVTQFGKPVTLSCSQTLNHNVMYWYQQKSSQAPKLLFHYYDKDFNNEADTPDNFQSRRPNTSFCFLDIRSPGLGDTAMYLCATSSTGGLEIVQYFGAGTRLSVL.

This clone was observed a single time. A read error may produce the germline difference seen at one junction end. J is TRBJ1-2 and V is TRBV19; D might be TRBD1 (5 bases). The CDR3 is 12 residues long. The V gene's germline CDR1 is LNHDA and CDR2 SQIVND (reference sequence). CDR3 region: CASRDLGRVEVF. CDR3 in DNA: TGTGCCAGTAGGGACCTCGGCAGGGTAGAGGTCTTC.

The chain has TRBV5-6 and TRBJ1-2, with a possible D match to TRBD1 (6 bases). V lost 2 bases, J lost 3 bases, and 11 bases lay in between. This CDR3 has 14 residues. Germline assignment: CDR1 SGHDT and CDR2 YYEEEE. CDR3 loop: CASSFTDSYYGYTF. The CDR3 coding sequence is TGTGCCAGCAGCTTCACGGACAGCTACTATGGCTACACCTTC.

This chain uses TRBV11-2 with TRBJ1-3; no definite D call. This CDR3 region has 14 residues. The V and J ends lost 5 bases and 1 base respectively, with 9 bases between them. Germline V CDR1 and CDR2: SGHAT, FQNNGV. CDR3 in DNA: TGTGCCAGCAGCCCTCGCCCGTCTGGAAACACCATATATTTT. Its translation: CASSPRPSGNTIYF.

The J gene is TRBJ2-1, the V gene TRBV5-4; TRBD2 is a possible D gene (5 bases). CDR1 is SGHNT and CDR2 is YYREEE in the germline V gene (reference sequence). The CDR3 covers 16 residues. V was trimmed by 0 bases and J by 0 bases, leaving 10 bases between them. The CDR3 spells CASSLGLPRSYNEQFF. In nucleotides, the CDR3 is TGTGCCAGCAGCTTGGGACTACCGCGCTCCTACAATGAGCAGTTCTTC.

This clone was detected only a few times. This chain connects TRBV4-1 to TRBJ1-5, with unresolved D. CDR1 and CDR2 from the germline V gene are MGHRA and YSYEKL. The ends were cut back, 2 bases at V and 5 bases at J, with 7 bases in the middle. The CDR3 spans 13 residues. CDR3 nucleotides: TGCGCCAGCAGCCAAAGGGCCTATCAGCCCCAGCATTTT. This gives the protein CASSQRAYQPQHF.

This clone was counted between two and nine times. V usage is TRBV2 and J usage is TRBJ1-5; TRBD1 matches 8 bases. Losses at the gene ends were 4 bases for V and 5 bases for J; bases not matched to a gene: 7. CDR3 length equals 15 residues. From germline, CDR1 is SNHLY and CDR2 FYNNEI. CDR3 sequence: CASSVGQGVHQPQHF. CDR3 nucleotides: TGTGCCAGCAGTGTAGGACAGGGTGTCCATCAGCCCCAGCATTTT. The variable domain in full, completed from reference TRBV2 and TRBJ1-5, reads EPEVTQTPSHQVTQMGQEVILRCVPISNHLYFYWYRQILGQKVEFLVSFYNNEISEKSEIFDDQFSVERPDGSNFTLKIRSTKLEDSAMYFCASSVGQGVHQPQHFGDGTRLSIL.

As DNA, the CDR3 is TGTGCCAGCAGCGTAGACCAGGGGGCGCGCGAGCAGTACTTC. Translation gives CASSVDQGAREQYF. V gene TRBV9 combines with J gene TRBJ2-7, with 8 bases aligning to TRBD1. The CDR3 runs to 14 residues. Germline trimming cut 0 bases from V and 6 bases from J; bases unmatched to any gene: 5. Germline loops: CDR1 SGDLS, CDR2 YYNGEE.

V usage is TRBV6-6 and J usage is TRBJ2-6, with D possibly TRBD1 on 6 matching bases. Deletions cut 5 bases from V and 2 bases from J, with 10 bases between. CDR3 length: 15 residues. Germline V gene lookup returns CDR1 MNHNY and CDR2 SVGAGI (reference sequence). The CDR3 reads CASSPEGAGANVLTF. DNA for the CDR3: TGTGCCAGCAGTCCAGAGGGGGCTGGGGCCAACGTCCTGACTTTC.

J is TRBJ2-1 and V is TRBV5-5; 7 nucleotides align to TRBD1. This CDR3 has 15 residues. Germline CDR1 SGHKS, CDR2 YYEKEE (reference sequence). V shed 3 bases, J shed 0 bases, and the junction held 3 bases outside the gene matches. The CDR3 sequence is CASSWDSSSYNEQFF. The CDR3 nucleotides are TGTGCCAGCAGCTGGGACAGTAGCTCCTACAATGAGCAGTTCTTC.

The rearrangement joins TRBV29-1 to TRBJ1-1; D gene unclear. Germline CDR1 SQVTM, CDR2 ANQGSEA. This CDR3 contains 14 residues. The V end was cut by 0 bases, the J end by 1 base, with 9 bases between. The chain's CDR3 is CSVEEGGGNTEAFF. The CDR3 nucleotides read TGCAGCGTTGAAGAGGGAGGCGGGAACACTGAAGCTTTCTTT.

The genes are TRBV4-2 and TRBJ2-1; D possibly uses TRBD1 or TRBD2 (5 bases each). V dropped 0 bases and J dropped 9 bases, with 15 bases sitting between them. Germline V lookup: CDR1 LGHNA, CDR2 YNFKEQ. This CDR3 comprises 15 residues. The CDR3 here is CASSQDGASGSEQFF. DNA of the CDR3: TGTGCCAGCAGCCAAGATGGGGCCAGCGGAAGTGAGCAGTTCTTC.

This CDR3 is CASSLLSPDNEQFF. The CDR3 DNA reads TGTGCCAGCAGCTTGTTATCGCCTGACAATGAGCAGTTCTTC. J is TRBJ2-1 and V is TRBV5-6, with D uncertain. The V gene's germline CDR1 is SGHDT and CDR2 YYEEEE. This CDR3 region has 14 residues. V was shortened by 1 base and J by 5 bases, with 10 bases between the two germline ends.

V usage is TRBV9 and J usage is TRBJ1-6, with 10 bases fitting TRBD1. Germline-derived CDR1 and CDR2 are SGDLS and YYNGEE. The CDR3 totals 17 residues. V gave up 4 bases and J gave up 8 bases; unmatched junction bases: 12. This CDR3 reads CASSPTLTGTGDSPLHF. The CDR3 DNA is TGTGCCAGCAGCCCTACCCTTACCGGGACAGGGGATTCACCCCTCCACTTT.

CDR3 sequence: CASSSSGRAQYTQYF. The CDR3 bases are TGTGCCAGTAGCAGTAGCGGGAGGGCCCAATATACGCAGTATTTT. V and J are TRBV19 and TRBJ2-3, with 11 bases lining up with TRBD2. V lost 6 bases, J lost 7 bases, and 9 bases stayed unmatched. The CDR3 spans 15 residues. Germline V lookup: CDR1 LNHDA, CDR2 SQIVND (reference sequence).

This clone showed up just a few times. This chain links TRBV19 with TRBJ1-4; no firm D call. CDR1 is LNHDA and CDR2 is SQIVND in the germline V gene (reference sequence). V was pared by 5 bases and J by 2 bases, with 15 bases between. The CDR3 contains 16 residues. The CDR3 loop reads CASSSALIGTNEKLFF. CDR3 nucleotides: TGTGCCAGTAGTTCCGCTCTCATCGGGACTAATGAAAAACTGTTTTTT.

The genes are TRBV12-3 or TRBV12-4 and TRBJ2-1; unclear D gene. The ends were cut back, 5 bases at V and 6 bases at J, with 11 bases in the middle. The CDR3 is made up of 13 amino acids. This CDR3 is CASSPLSRNEQFF. For the CDR3, the DNA is TGTGCCAGCAGTCCCCTGAGTCGCAATGAGCAGTTCTTC.

The V gene is TRBV6-2 or TRBV6-3, the J gene TRBJ2-7, with 15 bases fitting TRBD2. Germline V gene data show CDR1 as MNHEY and CDR2 as SVGEGT. J gave up 0 bases and V 4 bases, and 1 base lay outside the gene matches. The CDR3 extends over 16 amino acids. The CDR3 loop reads CASSWGLAGGSYEQYF. The CDR3 DNA reads as TGTGCCAGCAGTTGGGGACTAGCGGGGGGCTCCTACGAGCAGTACTTC.

V gene TRBV20-1 combines with J gene TRBJ1-4; D call uncertain. Trimming pared 6 bases from V and 6 bases from J, leaving 20 bases between. Germline CDR1 and CDR2: DFQATT and SNEGSKA (reference sequence). The CDR3 is 15 amino acids. CDR3 in amino acids: CSASSGLPRDEKLFF. The CDR3 DNA follows: TGCAGTGCAAGTTCCGGGCTCCCGAGGGATGAAAAACTGTTTTTT.

The V and J genes are TRBV19 and TRBJ2-2; D is perhaps TRBD1 (5 bases). Trimming removed 2 bases at V and 1 base at J, with 5 bases between. This CDR3 contains 14 residues. From germline, CDR1 is LNHDA and CDR2 SQIVND (reference sequence). Here the CDR3 DNA reads TGTGCCAGTAGTATACAGGGGAACACCGGGGAGCTGTTTTTT. Its protein is CASSIQGNTGELFF.